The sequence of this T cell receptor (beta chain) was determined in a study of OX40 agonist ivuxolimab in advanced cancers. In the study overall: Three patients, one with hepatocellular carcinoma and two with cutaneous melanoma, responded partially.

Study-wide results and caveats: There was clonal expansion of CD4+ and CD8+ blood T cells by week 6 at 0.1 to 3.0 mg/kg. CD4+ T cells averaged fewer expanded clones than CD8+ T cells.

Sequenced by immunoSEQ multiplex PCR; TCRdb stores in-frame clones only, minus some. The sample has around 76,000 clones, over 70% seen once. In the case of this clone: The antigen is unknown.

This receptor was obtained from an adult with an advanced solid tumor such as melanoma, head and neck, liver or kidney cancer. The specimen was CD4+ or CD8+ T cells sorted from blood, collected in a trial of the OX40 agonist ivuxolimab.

The DNA of the CDR3 is TGTGCCAGCAGTGTACAGGGACTAGCGGGGTTCGAGCAGTACTTC. Its translation: CASSVQGLAGFEQYF. The V gene is TRBV27, the J gene TRBJ2-7; 13 bases fit TRBD2. The junction had 7 bases not matched to a gene; V was cut back by 5 bases and J by 6 bases. CDR1 is MNHEY, CDR2 SMNVEV, per germline (reference sequence). CDR3 length: 15 amino acids.